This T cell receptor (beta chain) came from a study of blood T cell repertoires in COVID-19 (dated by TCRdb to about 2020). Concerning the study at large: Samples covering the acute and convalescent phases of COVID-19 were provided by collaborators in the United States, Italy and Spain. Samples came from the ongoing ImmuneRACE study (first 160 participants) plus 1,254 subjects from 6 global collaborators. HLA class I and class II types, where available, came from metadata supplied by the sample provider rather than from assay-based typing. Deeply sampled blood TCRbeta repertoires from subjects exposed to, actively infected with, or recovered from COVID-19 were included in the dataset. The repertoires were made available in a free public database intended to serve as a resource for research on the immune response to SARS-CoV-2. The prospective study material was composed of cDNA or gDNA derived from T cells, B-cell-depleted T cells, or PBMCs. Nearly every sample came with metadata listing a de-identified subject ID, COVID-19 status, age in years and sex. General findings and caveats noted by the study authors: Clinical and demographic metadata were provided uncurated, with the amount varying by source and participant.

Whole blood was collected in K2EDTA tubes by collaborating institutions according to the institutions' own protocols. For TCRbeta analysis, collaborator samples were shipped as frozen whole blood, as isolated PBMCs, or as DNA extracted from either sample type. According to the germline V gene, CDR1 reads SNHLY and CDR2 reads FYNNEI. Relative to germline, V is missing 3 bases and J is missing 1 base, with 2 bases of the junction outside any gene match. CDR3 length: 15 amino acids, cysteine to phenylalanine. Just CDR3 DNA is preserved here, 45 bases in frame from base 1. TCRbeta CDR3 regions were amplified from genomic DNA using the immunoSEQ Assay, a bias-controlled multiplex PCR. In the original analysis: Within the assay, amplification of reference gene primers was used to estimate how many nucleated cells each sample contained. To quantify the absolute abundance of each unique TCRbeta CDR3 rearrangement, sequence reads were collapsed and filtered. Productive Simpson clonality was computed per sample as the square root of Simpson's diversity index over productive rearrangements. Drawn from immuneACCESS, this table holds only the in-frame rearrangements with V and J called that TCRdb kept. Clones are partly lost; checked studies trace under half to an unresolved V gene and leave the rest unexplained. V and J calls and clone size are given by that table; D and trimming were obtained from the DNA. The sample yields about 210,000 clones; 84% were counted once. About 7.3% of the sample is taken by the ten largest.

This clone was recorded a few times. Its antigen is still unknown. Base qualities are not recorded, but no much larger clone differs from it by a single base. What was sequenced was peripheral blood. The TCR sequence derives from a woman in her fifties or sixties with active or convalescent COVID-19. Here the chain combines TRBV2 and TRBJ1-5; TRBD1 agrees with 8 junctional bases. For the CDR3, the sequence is CASSDTGGSNQPQHF. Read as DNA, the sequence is TGTGCCAGCAGTGATACAGGGGGGAGCAATCAGCCCCAGCATTTT.